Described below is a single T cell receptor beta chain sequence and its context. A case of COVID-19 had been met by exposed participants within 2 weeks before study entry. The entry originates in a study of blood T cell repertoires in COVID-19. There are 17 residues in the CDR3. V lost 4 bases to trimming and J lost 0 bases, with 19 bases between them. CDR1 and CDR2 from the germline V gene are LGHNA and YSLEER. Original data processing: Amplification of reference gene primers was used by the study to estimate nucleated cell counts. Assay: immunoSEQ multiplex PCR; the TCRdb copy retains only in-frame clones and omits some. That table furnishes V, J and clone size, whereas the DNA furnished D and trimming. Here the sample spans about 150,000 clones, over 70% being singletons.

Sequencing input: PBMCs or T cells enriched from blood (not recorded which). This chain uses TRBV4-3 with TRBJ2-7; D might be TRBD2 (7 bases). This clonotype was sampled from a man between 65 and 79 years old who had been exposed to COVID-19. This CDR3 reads CASSLQGRGTSSYEQYF. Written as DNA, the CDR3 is TGCGCCAGCAGCCTCCAAGGGAGGGGGACCAGCTCCTACGAGCAGTACTTC.